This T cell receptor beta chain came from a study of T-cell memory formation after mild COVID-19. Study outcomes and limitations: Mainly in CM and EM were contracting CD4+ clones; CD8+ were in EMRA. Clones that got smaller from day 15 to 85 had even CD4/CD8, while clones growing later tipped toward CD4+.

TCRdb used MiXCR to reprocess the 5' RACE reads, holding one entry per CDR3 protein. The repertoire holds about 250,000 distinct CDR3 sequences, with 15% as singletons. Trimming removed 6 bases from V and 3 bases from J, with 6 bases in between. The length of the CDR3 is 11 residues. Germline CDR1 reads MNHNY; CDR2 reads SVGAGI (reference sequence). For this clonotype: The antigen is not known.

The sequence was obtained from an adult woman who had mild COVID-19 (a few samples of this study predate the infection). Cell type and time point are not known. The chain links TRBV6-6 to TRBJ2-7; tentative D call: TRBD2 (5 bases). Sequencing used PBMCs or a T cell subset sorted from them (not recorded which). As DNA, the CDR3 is TGTGCCAGCAGGGGAGTCTACGAGCAGTACTTC. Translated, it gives CASRGVYEQYF.